This T cell receptor (beta chain) was sequenced in a study of breast tumors, draining lymph nodes, adjacent tissues (TCRdb year 2016). In terms of the full investigation: The study compared TCR beta repertoires across tumor, adjacent nontumor tissue and axillary lymph nodes from breast cancer patients. The study was designed to assess the relationships and possible T-cell exchange between tumor, surrounding tissue and draining lymph node repertoires in human breast cancer. What the research found in general, with its limitations: A scenario in which most tumor T cells derive from the lymph node and then expand within tumor tissue was judged to be consistent with the data. Tumor and nontumor tissue repertoires were significantly more similar in luminal-like than in basal-like breast cancer. The conclusion that tumor T cells originate in lymph nodes was presented as consistent with a hypothesis rather than as directly demonstrated. Tumors showed preferential V and J gene usage, and their T-cell repertoire diversity fell below that of lymph nodes yet above that of nontumor tissue.

This clonotype was seen at least ten times. Its antigen is not yet known. No qualities accompany the bases; no much larger clone lies one base away. The germline V gene encodes CDR1 GTSNPN and CDR2 SVGIG (reference sequence). The CDR3 sequence holds 16 residues, the cysteine and phenylalanine included. Just the 48-base CDR3 DNA is kept, in frame starting at base 1. The germline V and J ends show losses of 4 bases and 2 bases respectively, and no gene match explains 8 bases of the junction. Lymph node samples were obtained from the axillary draining lymph nodes of breast cancer patients. TCRdb lists the instrument as Illumina HiSeq 2000. Multiplex PCR amplification was used to build the TCR beta chain libraries. High-throughput sequencing was used to analyze the amplified TCR beta chain products. TCRdb reprocessing: public reads trimmed at Q25 with fastp, clones called with MiXCR, in-frame beta chains kept. Rows are combined by CDR3 protein, so each entry shows the most common genes and DNA. Recorded for this sample are 150,000 to 200,000 distinct CDR3 sequences; about 30% of them occurred a single time. The ten largest clonotypes hold about 3.9% of the sample.

Sequencing was performed on axillary lymph node tissue. The chain was built from TRBV30 and TRBJ2-2, with TRBD2 identical over 9 junction bases. The sequence was obtained from a female donor with breast cancer. Some clones in this sample may be carry-over from other donors' samples. CDR3 loop: CAWIPVSGRNTGELFF. The DNA is as follows: TGTGCCTGGATTCCGGTTAGCGGGAGAAACACCGGGGAGCTGTTTTTT.